The clone carrying this T cell receptor (beta chain) was observed at least ten times. The data stem from a study of T cells after yellow fever vaccination. Study-wide context: Low-cell-number fractions were prepared with SMART-Seq v4 Ultra Low Input.

Via MiXCR, TCRdb re-called the 5' RACE reads, giving one row per CDR3 protein. The table shows around 530,000 distinct CDR3 sequences, with roughly a sixth occurring only once. Germline V gene data show CDR1 as SGHRS and CDR2 as YFSETQ. V trimming: 6 bases; J trimming: 5 bases; junction bases outside the gene matches: 5. CDR3 size: 14 residues. This receptor was obtained from a man between 18 and 35 years old who received the YFV17D yellow fever vaccine. This rearrangement joins TRBV5-1 to TRBJ2-1; TRBD1 agrees at 10 bases. The sample here was PBMCs, taken 4 to 6 days after the first yellow fever vaccination. The CDR3: CASKRQGADNEQFF. DNA of the CDR3: TGCGCCAGCAAGAGACAGGGGGCTGACAATGAGCAGTTCTTC.